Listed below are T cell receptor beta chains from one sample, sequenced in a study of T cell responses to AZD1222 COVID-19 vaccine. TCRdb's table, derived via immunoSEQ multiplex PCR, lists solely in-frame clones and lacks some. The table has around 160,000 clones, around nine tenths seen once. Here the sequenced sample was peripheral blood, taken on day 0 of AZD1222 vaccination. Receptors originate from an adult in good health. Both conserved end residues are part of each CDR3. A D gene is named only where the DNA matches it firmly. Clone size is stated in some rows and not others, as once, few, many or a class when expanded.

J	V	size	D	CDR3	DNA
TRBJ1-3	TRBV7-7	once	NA	CASSLGASSGNTIYF	TGTGCTAGCAGCTTGGGAGCTAGCTCTGGAAACACCATATATTTT
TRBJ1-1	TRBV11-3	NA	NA	CASSDRGEAFF	TGTGCCAGCAGCGACCGGGGTGAAGCTTTCTTT
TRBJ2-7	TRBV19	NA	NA	CASSALAVNEQYF	TGTGCCAGCTCTGCCCTGGCGGTCAACGAGCAGTACTTC
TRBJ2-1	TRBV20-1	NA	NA	CSASRGEDEQFF	TGCAGTGCTAGTAGGGGAGAAGATGAGCAGTTCTTC
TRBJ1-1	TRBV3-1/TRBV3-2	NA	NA	CASSQVLGAGAFF	TGTGCCAGCAGCCAAGTCTTGGGGGCTGGGGCTTTCTTT
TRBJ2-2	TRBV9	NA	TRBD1	CASSATQGAGELFF	TGTGCCAGCAGCGCGACACAGGGGGCCGGGGAGCTGTTTTTT
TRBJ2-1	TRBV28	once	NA	CASTGSLERWNEQFF	TGTGCCAGCACCGGTTCTCTCGAGCGGTGGAATGAGCAGTTCTTC
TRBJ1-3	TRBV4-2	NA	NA	CARIIKGVGNGNTIYF	TGTGCCAGAATTATCAAGGGTGTGGGAAATGGAAACACCATATATTTT
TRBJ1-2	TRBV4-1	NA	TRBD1	CASSQRTGHNGYTF	TGCGCCAGCAGCCAAAGGACAGGGCATAATGGCTACACCTTC
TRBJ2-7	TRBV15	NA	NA	CATSSGSKWGTGSDEQYF	TGTGCCACCAGCAGTGGATCTAAGTGGGGTACAGGCTCCGACGAGCAGTACTTC
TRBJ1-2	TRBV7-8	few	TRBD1	CASSLGGDRVYGYTF	TGTGCCAGCAGCTTAGGGGGGGACAGGGTCTATGGCTACACCTTC
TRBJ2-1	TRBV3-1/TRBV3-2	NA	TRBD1	CASSQGDRRPYNEQFF	TGTGCCAGCAGCCAAGGGGACAGGAGGCCATACAATGAGCAGTTCTTC
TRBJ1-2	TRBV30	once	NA	CAPGGGKSNYGYTF	TGTGCCCCAGGTGGAGGGAAGTCTAACTATGGCTACACCTTC
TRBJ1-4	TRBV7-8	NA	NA	CASSLDLLGKLFF	TGTGCCAGCAGCTTAGACCTACTGGGAAAACTGTTTTTT
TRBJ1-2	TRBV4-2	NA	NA	CASSQEGTVPSYGYTF	TGTGCCAGCAGCCAAGAGGGAACGGTACCCTCATATGGCTACACCTTC
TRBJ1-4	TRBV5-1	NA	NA	CASSLNRRGEKLFF	TGCGCCAGCAGCTTGAACCGGAGGGGTGAAAAACTGTTTTTT
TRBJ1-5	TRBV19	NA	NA	CASSIFGPNQPQHF	TGTGCCAGTAGTATATTCGGACCAAATCAGCCCCAGCATTTT
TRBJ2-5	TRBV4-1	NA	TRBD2	CASSPRTSGQETQYF	TGCGCCAGCAGCCCTCGGACTAGCGGCCAAGAGACCCAGTACTTC
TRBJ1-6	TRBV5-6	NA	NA	CASSLPTGADSPLHF	TGTGCCAGCAGCTTGCCTACGGGGGCCGATTCACCCCTCCACTTT
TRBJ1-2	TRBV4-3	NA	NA	CASSQVTGAPNYGYTF	TGCGCCAGCAGCCAAGTCACGGGGGCGCCTAACTATGGCTACACCTTC
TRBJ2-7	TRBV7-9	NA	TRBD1	CASSSTGDGYEQYF	TGTGCCAGCAGCAGTACAGGGGACGGCTACGAGCAGTACTTC
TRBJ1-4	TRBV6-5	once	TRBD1	CASSPGGTNEKLFF	TGTGCCAGCAGTCCAGGGGGAACTAATGAAAAACTGTTTTTT
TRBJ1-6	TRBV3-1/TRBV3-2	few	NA	CASSQDSRFQSPLHF	TGTGCCAGCAGCCAAGATTCGAGGTTTCAGTCACCCCTCCACTTT
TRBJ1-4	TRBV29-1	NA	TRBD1	CSVTDTGGTEKLFF	TGCAGCGTGACCGATACAGGGGGGACGGAAAAACTGTTTTTT
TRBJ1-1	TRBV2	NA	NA	CARRREVTEAFF	TGTGCCAGACGTAGGGAGGTCACTGAAGCTTTCTTT
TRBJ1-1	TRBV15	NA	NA	CATSRVVLSTEAFF	TGTGCCACCAGCAGAGTTGTGCTCAGCACTGAAGCTTTCTTT
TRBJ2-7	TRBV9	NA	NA	CASSVAEGSYEQYF	TGTGCCAGCAGCGTAGCCGAGGGCTCCTACGAGCAGTACTTC
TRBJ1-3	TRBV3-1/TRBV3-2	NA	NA	CASSQEGGRSSGNTIYF	TGTGCCAGCAGCCAAGAGGGGGGCCGTTCCTCTGGAAACACCATATATTTT
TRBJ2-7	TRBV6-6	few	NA	CASGGADVFYF	TGTGCCAGCGGGGGCGCGGACGTATTTTACTTC
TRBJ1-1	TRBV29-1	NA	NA	CSVHRTVGTEAFF	TGCAGCGTCCACCGGACTGTGGGCACTGAAGCTTTCTTT
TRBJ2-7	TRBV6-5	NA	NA	CASSYLQGTQQYF	TGTGCCAGCAGTTACTTACAGGGAACACAGCAGTACTTC
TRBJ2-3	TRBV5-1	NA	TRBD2	CASSAGTSGGLNTQYF	TGCGCCAGCAGCGCTGGGACTAGCGGGGGGCTGAATACGCAGTATTTT
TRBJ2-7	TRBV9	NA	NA	CASSPRQIEVYEQYF	TGTGCCAGCAGCCCCCGTCAAATAGAGGTTTACGAGCAGTACTTC
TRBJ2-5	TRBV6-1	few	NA	CASSEEGGVGPETQYF	TGTGCCAGCAGTGAAGAGGGGGGCGTTGGGCCAGAGACCCAGTACTTC
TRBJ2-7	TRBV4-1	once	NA	CASSQGQLMTYEQYF	TGCGCCAGCAGCCAAGGCCAACTGATGACCTACGAGCAGTACTTC
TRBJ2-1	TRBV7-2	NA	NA	CASSLDRGVGNEQFF	TGTGCCAGCAGCTTAGATCGCGGGGTAGGGAATGAGCAGTTCTTC
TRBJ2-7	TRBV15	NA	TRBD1	CATSRTGITYEQYF	TGTGCCACCAGCAGGACAGGGATAACCTACGAGCAGTACTTC
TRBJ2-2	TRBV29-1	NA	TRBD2	CSVVTSGAVGELFF	TGCAGCGTCGTGACTAGCGGGGCGGTTGGGGAGCTGTTTTTT
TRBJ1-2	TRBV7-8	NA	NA	CASSLGRGSGLGHYGYTF	TGTGCCAGCAGCTTAGGACGTGGTTCGGGGCTGGGACACTATGGCTACACCTTC
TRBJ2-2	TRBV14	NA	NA	CASSQSVTGELFF	TGTGCCAGCAGCCAGTCAGTAACCGGGGAGCTGTTTTTT
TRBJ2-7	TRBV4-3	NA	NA	CASSQGDGRYEQYF	TGCGCCAGCAGCCAAGGGGACGGCCGCTACGAGCAGTACTTC
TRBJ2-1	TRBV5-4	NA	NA	CASSRQNEQFF	TGTGCCAGCAGCCGACAGAATGAGCAGTTCTTC
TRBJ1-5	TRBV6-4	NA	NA	CASSDRYQPQHF	TGTGCCAGCAGCGACCGTTATCAGCCCCAGCATTTT
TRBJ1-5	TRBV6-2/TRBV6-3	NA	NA	CASSQTSPSQPQHF	TGTGCCAGCAGTCAGACGTCCCCCAGTCAGCCCCAGCATTTT
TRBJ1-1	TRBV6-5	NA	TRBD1	CASSPGQLNTEAFF	TGTGCCAGCAGCCCGGGACAGTTGAACACTGAAGCTTTCTTT
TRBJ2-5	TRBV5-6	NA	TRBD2	CASSSATSGGETQYF	TGTGCCAGCAGCTCTGCGACTAGCGGCGGGGAGACCCAGTACTTC
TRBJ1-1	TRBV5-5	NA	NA	CASSLGWGTEAFF	TGTGCCAGCAGCTTGGGCTGGGGCACTGAAGCTTTCTTT
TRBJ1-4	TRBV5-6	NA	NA	CASSLNGDIATNEKLFF	TGTGCCAGCAGCTTGAATGGCGACATTGCAACTAATGAAAAACTGTTTTTT
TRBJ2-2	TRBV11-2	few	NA	CASSLVPSTGELFF	TGTGCCAGCAGCTTAGTTCCATCCACCGGGGAGCTGTTTTTT
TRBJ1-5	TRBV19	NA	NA	CASRTRGSDQPQHF	TGTGCCAGTAGGACTCGAGGGAGCGATCAGCCCCAGCATTTT
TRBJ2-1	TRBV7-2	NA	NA	CASSLSSGNNEQFF	TGTGCCAGCAGCTTATCTTCGGGGAACAATGAGCAGTTCTTC
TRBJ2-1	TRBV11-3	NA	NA	CASSLDQGYSEQFF	TGTGCCAGCAGCTTAGATCAGGGGTACAGCGAGCAGTTCTTC
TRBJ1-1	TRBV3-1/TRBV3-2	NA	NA	CASSQPNSWNTEAFF	TGTGCCAGCAGCCAACCGAATTCCTGGAACACTGAAGCTTTCTTT
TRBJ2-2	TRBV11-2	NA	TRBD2	CASSLFSSGVYTGELFF	TGTGCCAGCAGCTTATTTTCTAGCGGGGTGTACACCGGGGAGCTGTTTTTT
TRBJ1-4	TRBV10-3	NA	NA	CAISGNGPNEKLFF	TGTGCCATCAGTGGAAATGGGCCTAATGAAAAACTGTTTTTT